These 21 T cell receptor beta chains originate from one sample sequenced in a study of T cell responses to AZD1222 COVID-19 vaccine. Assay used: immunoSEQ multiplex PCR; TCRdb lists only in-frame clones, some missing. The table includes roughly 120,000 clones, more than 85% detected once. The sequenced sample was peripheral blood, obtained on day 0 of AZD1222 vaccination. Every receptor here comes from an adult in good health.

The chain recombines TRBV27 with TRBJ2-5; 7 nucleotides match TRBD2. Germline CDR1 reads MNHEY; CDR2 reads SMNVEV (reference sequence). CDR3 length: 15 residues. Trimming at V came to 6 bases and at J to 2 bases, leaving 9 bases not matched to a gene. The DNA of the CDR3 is TGTGCCAGCAGCGCTAGCGGAGTAATTCAAGAGACCCAGTACTTC. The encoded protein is CASSASGVIQETQYF.

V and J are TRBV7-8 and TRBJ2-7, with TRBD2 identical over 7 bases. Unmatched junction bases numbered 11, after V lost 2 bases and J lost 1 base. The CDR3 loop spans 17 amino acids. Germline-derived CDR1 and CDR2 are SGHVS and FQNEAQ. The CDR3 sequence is CASSLRAASGGSYEQYF. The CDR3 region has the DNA TGTGCCAGCAGCTTACGGGCTGCTAGCGGAGGGTCCTACGAGCAGTACTTC. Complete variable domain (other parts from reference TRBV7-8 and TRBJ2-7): GAGVSQSPRYKVAKRGQDVALRCDPISGHVSLFWYQQALGQGPEFLTYFQNEAQLDKSGLPSDRFFAERPEGSVSTLKIQRTQQEDSAVYLCASSLRAASGGSYEQYFGPGTRLTVT.

This chain's CDR3 is CASGLNSGASYNEQFF. The CDR3 DNA is TGTGCTAGTGGTTTGAACAGCGGGGCTTCCTACAATGAGCAGTTCTTC. The chain combines TRBV12-5 with TRBJ2-1; TRBD2 matches 7 bases. V dropped 2 bases and J dropped 1; count of bases not matched to a gene: 5. This CDR3 contains 16 residues. Germline CDR1 and CDR2: LGHNT and FRNRAP.

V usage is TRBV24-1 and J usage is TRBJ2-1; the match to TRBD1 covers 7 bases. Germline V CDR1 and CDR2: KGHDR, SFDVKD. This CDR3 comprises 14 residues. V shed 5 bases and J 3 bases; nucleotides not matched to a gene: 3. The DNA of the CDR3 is TGTGCCACCAGTGTGGGGGACAGCTACAATGAGCAGTTCTTC. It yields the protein CATSVGDSYNEQFF.

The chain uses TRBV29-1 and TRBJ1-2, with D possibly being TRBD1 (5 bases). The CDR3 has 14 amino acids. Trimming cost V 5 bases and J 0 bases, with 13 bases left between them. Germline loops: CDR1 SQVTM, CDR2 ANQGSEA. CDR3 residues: CSVFFGGSNYGYTF. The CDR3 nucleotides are TGCAGCGTTTTCTTTGGGGGGTCTAACTATGGCTACACCTTC.

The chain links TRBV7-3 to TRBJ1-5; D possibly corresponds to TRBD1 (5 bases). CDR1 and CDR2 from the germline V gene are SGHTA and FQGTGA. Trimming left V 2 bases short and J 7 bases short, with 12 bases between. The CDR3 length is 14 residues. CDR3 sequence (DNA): TGTGCCAGCAGCTTAGGATTCGAGGGGCAGCCCCAGCATTTT. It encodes CASSLGFEGQPQHF.

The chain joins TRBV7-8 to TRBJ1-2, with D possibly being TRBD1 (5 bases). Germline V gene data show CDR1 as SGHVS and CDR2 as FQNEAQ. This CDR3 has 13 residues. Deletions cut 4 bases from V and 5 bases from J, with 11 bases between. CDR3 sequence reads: CASSSGPGYGYTF. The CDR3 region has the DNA TGTGCCAGCAGCTCGGGGCCGGGGTATGGCTACACCTTC.

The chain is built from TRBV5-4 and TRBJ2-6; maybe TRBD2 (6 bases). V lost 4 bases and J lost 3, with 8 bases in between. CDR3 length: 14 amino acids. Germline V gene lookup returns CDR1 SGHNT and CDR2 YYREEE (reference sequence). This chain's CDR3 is CASSLGSGANVLTF. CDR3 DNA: TGTGCCAGCAGCCTCGGGAGTGGGGCCAACGTCCTGACTTTC.

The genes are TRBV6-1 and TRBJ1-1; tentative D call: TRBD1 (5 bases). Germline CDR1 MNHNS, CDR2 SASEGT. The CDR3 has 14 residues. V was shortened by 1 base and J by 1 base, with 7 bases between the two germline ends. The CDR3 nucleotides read TGTGCCAGCAGTGAAGGTGGGGGGAACACTGAAGCTTTCTTT. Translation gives CASSEGGGNTEAFF.

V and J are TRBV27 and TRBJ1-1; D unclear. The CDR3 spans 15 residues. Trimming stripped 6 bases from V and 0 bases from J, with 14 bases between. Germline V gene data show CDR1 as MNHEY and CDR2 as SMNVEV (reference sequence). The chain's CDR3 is CASSRATYMNTEAFF. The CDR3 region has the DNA TGTGCCAGCAGCCGAGCGACATACATGAACACTGAAGCTTTCTTT.

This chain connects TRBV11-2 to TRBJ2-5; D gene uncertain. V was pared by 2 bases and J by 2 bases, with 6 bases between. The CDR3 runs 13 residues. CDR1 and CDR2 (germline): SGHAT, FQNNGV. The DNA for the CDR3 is TGTGCCAGCAGCTTAAGCTCACAAGAGACCCAGTACTTC. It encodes CASSLSSQETQYF.

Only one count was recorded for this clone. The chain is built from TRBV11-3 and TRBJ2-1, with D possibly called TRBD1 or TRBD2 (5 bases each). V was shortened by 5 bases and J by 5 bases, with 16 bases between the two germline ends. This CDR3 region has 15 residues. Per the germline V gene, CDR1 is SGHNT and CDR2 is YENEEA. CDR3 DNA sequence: TGTGCCAGCAGCCCGGGGCACTCCCCCCACAATGAGCAGTTCTTC. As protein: CASSPGHSPHNEQFF.

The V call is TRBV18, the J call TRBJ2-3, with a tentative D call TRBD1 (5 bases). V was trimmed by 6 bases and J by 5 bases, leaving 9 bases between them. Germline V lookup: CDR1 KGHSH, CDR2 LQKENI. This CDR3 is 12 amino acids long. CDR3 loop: CASSLRGDTQYF. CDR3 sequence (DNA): TGTGCCAGCTCGCTAAGGGGAGATACGCAGTATTTT.

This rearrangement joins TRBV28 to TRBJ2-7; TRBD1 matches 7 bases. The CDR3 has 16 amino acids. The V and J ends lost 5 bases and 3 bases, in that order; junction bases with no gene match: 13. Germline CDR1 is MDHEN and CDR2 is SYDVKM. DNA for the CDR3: TGTGCCAGCAGTCCCGGGGACAGAACCTCCATCTACGAGCAGTACTTC. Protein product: CASSPGDRTSIYEQYF.

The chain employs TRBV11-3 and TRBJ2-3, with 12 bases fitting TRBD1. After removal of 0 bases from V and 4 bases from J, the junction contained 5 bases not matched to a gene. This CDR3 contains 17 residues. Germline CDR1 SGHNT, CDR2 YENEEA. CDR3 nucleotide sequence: TGTGCCAGCAGCTTAGAAGTCGGGACAGGGGGCTCAGATACGCAGTATTTT. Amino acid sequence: CASSLEVGTGGSDTQYF.

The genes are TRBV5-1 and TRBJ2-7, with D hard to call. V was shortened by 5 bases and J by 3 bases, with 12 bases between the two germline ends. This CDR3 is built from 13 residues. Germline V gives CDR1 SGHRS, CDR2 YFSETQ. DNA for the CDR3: TGCGCCAGCAGTCGTCCGGACGGCTACGAGCAGTACTTC. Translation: CASSRPDGYEQYF.

The DNA for the CDR3 is TGTGCCAGCAGCCTCGACAGGGGTTCAGATCAGCCCCAGCATTTT. It translates to CASSLDRGSDQPQHF. V usage is TRBV3-1 (or the pseudogene TRBV3-2) and J usage is TRBJ1-5; 8 nucleotides agree with TRBD1. CDR3 length: 15 amino acids. The germline CDR1 and CDR2 sequences are LGHDT and YNNKEL (reference sequence). Trimming at V came to 4 bases and at J to 5 bases, leaving 7 bases not matched to a gene.

In DNA, the CDR3 is TGTGCCAGCTCACCAACCGGGACAGTGGACACTGAAGCTTTCTTT. It encodes CASSPTGTVDTEAFF. The chain couples TRBV18 to TRBJ1-1; 7 bases align to TRBD1. Germline CDR1 and CDR2: KGHSH and LQKENI. The trim removed 2 bases at V and 3 bases at J, leaving 6 bases unmatched. This CDR3 comprises 15 residues.

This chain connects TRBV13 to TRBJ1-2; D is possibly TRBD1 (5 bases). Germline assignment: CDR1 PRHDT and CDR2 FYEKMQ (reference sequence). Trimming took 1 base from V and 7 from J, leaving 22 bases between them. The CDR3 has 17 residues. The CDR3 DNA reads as TGTGCCAGCAGCTTAGCCCCGGTGCCAGGGAGGCAGAGTGGCTACACCTTC. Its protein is CASSLAPVPGRQSGYTF.

The CDR3 DNA reads as TGTGCCAGCAGCCAGGGACAGGAAACATCCTACGAGCAGTACTTC. This translates into CASSQGQETSYEQYF. The gene calls are TRBV7-9 and TRBJ2-7, with 8 bases aligning to TRBD1. From germline, CDR1 is SEHNR and CDR2 FQNEAQ (reference sequence). The CDR3 runs 15 residues. The J segment lost 1 base and the V segment lost 5 bases, leaving 7 bases of the junction unmatched.

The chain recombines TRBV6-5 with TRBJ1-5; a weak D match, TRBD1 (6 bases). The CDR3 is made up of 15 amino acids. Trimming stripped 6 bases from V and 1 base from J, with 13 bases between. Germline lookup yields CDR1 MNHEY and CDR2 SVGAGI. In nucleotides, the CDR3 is TGTGCCAGCAGGGCTGGACAGCTCAGCAATCAGCCCCAGCATTTT. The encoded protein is CASRAGQLSNQPQHF.